The T cell receptor beta chain described here comes from a study of vaccination and CD4 T cells after COVID-19. Cultured CD4+ T-cell DNA underwent Oncomine TCR Beta short-read sequencing. One entry per CDR3 protein, called by TCRdb with MiXCR from the PCR reads. The data hold roughly 15,000 distinct CDR3 sequences, with 61% observed a single time. This clonotype was observed a handful of times. The antigen is unknown. Treatment noted: roughly 10-day PBMC culture with coronavirus spike peptide pools or control peptides (ViraFEST assay). Sequencing was performed on CD4+ T cells from blood, cultured in vitro. The sequence was collected from a human donor who had recovered from COVID-19.

CDR3 protein: CSAHNRPGGYTF. CDR3 bases: TGCAGTGCCCATAACAGGCCTGGGGGCTACACCTTC. The rearrangement links TRBV20-1 to TRBJ1-2; D possibly corresponds to TRBD1 (5 bases). V shed 6 bases and J shed 8 bases, with 16 bases lying between them. In germline, CDR1 is DFQATT, CDR2 SNEGSKA (reference sequence). The CDR3 runs to 12 residues.